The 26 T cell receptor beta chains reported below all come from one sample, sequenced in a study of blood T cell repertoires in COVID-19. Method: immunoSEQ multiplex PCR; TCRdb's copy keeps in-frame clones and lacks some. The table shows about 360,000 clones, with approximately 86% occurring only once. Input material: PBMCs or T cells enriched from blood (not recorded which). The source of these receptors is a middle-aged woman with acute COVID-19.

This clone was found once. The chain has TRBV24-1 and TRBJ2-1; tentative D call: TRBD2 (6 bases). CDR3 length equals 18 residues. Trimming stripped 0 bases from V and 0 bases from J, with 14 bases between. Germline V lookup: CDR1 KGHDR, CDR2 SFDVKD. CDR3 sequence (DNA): TGTGCCACCAGTGATTTGCGAGGTGGGGGGAGCTCCTACAATGAGCAGTTCTTC. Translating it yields CATSDLRGGGSSYNEQFF.

The CDR3 is CASSLGGRGNTIYF. The CDR3 coding sequence is TGTGCCAGCAGCTTAGGTGGCAGGGGAAACACCATATATTTT. V and J are TRBV11-2 and TRBJ1-3, with no clear D. Trimming cost V 1 base and J 4 bases, with 8 bases left between them. The CDR3 runs 14 residues. CDR1 and CDR2 from the germline V gene are SGHAT and FQNNGV. Based on the CDR3 plus reference TRBV11-2 and TRBJ1-3, the full variable domain is EAGVAQSPRYKIIEKRQSVAFWCNPISGHATLYWYQQILGQGPKLLIQFQNNGVVDDSQLPKDRFSAERLKGVDSTLKIQPAKLEDSAVYLCASSLGGRGNTIYFGEGSWLTVV.

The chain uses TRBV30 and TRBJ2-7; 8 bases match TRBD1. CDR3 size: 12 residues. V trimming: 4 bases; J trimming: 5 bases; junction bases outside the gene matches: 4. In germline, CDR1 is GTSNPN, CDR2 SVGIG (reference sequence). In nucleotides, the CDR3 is TGTGCCTGGACGGACAGGGCTAACGAGCAGTACTTC. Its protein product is CAWTDRANEQYF.

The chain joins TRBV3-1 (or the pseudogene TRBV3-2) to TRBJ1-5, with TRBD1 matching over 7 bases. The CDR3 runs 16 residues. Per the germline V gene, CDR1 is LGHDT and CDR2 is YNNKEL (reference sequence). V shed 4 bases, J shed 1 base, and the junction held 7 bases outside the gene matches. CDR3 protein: CASSPGPRGSNQPQHF. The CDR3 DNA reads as TGTGCCAGCAGCCCGGGCCCCAGGGGGAGCAATCAGCCCCAGCATTTT.

This CDR3 reads CASSLGRQGKSTDTQYF. The CDR3, as DNA: TGTGCCAGCAGCTTAGGCCGACAGGGGAAAAGCACAGATACGCAGTATTTT. The genes are TRBV7-9 and TRBJ2-3; 8 positions match TRBD1. The junction had 6 bases not matched to a gene; V was cut back by 1 base and J by 0 bases. The CDR3 runs to 17 residues. CDR1 SEHNR and CDR2 FQNEAQ come from the germline V gene (reference sequence).

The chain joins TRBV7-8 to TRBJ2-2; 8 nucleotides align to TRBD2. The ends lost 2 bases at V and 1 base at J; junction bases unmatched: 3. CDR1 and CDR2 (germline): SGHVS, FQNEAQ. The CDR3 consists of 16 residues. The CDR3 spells CASSLPGLGNTGELFF. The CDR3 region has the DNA TGTGCCAGCAGCTTACCGGGACTAGGGAACACCGGGGAGCTGTTTTTT.

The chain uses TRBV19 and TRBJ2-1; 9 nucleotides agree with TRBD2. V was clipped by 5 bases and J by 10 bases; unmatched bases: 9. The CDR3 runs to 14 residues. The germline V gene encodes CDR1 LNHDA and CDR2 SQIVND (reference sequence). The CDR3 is CASSLAGGPGEQFF. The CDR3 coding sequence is TGTGCCAGTAGTTTGGCGGGGGGGCCAGGGGAGCAGTTCTTC.

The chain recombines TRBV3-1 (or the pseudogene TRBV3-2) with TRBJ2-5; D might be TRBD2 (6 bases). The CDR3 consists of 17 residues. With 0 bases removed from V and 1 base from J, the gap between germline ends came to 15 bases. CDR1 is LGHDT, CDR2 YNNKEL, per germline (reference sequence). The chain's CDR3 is CASSQDHGSGVQETQYF. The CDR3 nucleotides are TGTGCCAGCAGCCAAGATCATGGTAGCGGAGTCCAAGAGACCCAGTACTTC.

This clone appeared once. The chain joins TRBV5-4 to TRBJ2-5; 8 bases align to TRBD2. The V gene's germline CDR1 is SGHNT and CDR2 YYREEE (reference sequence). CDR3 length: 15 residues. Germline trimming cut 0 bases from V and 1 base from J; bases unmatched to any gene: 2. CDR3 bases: TGTGCCAGCAGCTTGGGACTAGCGCTCCAAGAGACCCAGTACTTC. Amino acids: CASSLGLALQETQYF.

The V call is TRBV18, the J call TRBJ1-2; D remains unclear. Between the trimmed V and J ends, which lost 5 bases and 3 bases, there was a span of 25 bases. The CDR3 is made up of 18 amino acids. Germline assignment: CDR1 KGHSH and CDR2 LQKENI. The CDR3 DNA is TGTGCCAGCTCATCGGAGGGATCTGGTGTTTGGGAGGACTATGGCTACACCTTC. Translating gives CASSSEGSGVWEDYGYTF.

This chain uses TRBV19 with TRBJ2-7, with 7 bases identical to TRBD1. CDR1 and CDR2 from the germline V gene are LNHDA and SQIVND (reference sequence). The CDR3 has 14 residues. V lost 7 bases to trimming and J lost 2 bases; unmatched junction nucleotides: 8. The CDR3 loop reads CASMGTDPPYEQYF. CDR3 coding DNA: TGTGCCAGTATGGGGACAGACCCTCCCTACGAGCAGTACTTC.

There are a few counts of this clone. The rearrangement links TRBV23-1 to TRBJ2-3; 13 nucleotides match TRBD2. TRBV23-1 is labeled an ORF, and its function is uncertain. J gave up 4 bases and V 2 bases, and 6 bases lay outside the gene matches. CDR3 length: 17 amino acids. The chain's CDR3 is CASSQLSTSGGADTQYF. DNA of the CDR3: TGCGCCAGCAGTCAACTCTCCACTAGCGGGGGGGCAGATACGCAGTATTTT.

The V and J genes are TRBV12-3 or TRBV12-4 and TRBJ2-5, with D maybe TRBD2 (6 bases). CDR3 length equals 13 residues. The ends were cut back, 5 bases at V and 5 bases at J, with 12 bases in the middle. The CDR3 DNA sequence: TGTGCCAGCAGTCCCCGGGAGTCTGAGACCCAGTACTTC. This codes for CASSPRESETQYF.

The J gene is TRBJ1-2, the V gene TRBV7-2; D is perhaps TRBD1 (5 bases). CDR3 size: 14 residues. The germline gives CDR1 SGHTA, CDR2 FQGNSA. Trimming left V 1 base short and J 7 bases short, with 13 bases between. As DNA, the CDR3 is TGTGCCAGCAGCTTAGGTTTTCAGGGCGGTGGCTACACCTTC. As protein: CASSLGFQGGGYTF.

CDR3 in DNA: TGTGCCAGCAGCCACTATTCGGGACTAGCGGGGGGAGATGAGCAGTTCTTC. Translating gives CASSHYSGLAGGDEQFF. The chain has TRBV7-9 and TRBJ2-1; 15 positions agree with TRBD2. The germline CDR1 and CDR2 sequences are SEHNR and FQNEAQ (reference sequence). The J segment lost 8 bases and the V segment lost 5 bases, leaving 10 bases of the junction unmatched. This CDR3 has 17 amino acids. Together with reference TRBV7-9 and TRBJ2-1, the CDR3 gives the full variable domain: DTGVSQNPRHKITKRGQNVTFRCDPISEHNRLYWYRQTLGQGPEFLTYFQNEAQLEKSRLLSDRFSAERPKGSFSTLEIQRTEQGDSAMYLCASSHYSGLAGGDEQFFGPGTRLTVL.

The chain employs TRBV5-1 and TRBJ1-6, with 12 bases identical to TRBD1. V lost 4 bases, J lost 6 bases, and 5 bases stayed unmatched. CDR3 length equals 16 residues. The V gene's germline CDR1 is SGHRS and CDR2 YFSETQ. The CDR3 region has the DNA TGCGCCAGCAGCCGGGAGGGACAGGGGGCTAATTCACCCCTCCACTTT. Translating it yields CASSREGQGANSPLHF.

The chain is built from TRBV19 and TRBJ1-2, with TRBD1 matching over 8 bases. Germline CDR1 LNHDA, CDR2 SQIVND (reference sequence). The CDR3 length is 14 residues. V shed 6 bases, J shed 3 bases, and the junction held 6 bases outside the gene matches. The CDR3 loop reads CASRRTGNDYGYTF. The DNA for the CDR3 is TGTGCCAGTAGGCGGACAGGGAACGACTATGGCTACACCTTC.

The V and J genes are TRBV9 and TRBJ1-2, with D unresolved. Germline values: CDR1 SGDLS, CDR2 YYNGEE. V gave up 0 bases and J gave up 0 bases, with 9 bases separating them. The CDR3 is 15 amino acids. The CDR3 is CASSVGQRANYGYTF. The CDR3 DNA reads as TGTGCCAGCAGCGTAGGGCAGCGAGCTAACTATGGCTACACCTTC.

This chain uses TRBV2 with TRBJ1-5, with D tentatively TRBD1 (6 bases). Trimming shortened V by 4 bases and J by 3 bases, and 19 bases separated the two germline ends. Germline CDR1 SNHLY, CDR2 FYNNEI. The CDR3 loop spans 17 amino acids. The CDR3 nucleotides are TGTGCCAGCAGTGTCGACGAAAGAGGACAGCTCAATCAGCCCCAGCATTTT. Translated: CASSVDERGQLNQPQHF.

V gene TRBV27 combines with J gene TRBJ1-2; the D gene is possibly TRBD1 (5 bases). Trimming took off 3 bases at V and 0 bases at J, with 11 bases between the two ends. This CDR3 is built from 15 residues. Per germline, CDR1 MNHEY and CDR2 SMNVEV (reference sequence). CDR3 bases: TGTGCCAGCAGTTTCATCGGGGGAGCTAACTATGGCTACACCTTC. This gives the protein CASSFIGGANYGYTF.

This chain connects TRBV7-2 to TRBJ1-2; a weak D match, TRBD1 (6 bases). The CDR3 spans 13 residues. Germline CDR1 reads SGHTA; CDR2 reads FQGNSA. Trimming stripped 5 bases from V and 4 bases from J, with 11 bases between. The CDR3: CASSRTELYGYTF. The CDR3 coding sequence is TGTGCCAGCAGCAGGACAGAGCTCTATGGCTACACCTTC. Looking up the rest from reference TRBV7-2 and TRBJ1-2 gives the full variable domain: GAGVSQSPSNKVTEKGKDVELRCDPISGHTALYWYRQSLGQGLEFLIYFQGNSAPDKSGLPSDRFSAERTGGSVSTLTIQRTQQEDSAVYLCASSRTELYGYTFGSGTRLTVV.

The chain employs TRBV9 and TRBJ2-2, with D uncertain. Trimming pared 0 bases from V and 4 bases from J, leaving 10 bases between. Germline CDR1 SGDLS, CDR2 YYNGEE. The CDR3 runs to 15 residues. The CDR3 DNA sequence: TGTGCCAGCAGCGTAGCGATCGGGTTCACCGGGGAGCTGTTTTTT. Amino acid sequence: CASSVAIGFTGELFF.

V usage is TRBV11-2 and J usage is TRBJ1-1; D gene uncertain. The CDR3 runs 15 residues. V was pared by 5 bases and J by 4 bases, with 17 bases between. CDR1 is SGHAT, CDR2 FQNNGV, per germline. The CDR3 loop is CASSPGIREGTEAFF. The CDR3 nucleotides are TGTGCCAGCAGCCCTGGGATCCGGGAGGGCACTGAAGCTTTCTTT.

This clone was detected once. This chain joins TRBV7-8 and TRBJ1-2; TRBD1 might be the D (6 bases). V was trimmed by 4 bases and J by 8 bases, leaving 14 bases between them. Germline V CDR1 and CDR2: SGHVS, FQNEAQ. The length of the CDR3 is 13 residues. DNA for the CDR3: TGTGCCAGCAGCTACTTGACAGGTCGAGGCTACACCTTC. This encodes CASSYLTGRGYTF.

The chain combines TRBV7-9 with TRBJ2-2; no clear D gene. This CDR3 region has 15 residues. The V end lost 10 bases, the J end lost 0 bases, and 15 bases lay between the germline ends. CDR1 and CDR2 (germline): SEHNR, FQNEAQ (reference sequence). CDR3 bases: TGTGCCACCCTCGCAGGCCCGGCGAACACCGGGGAGCTGTTTTTT. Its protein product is CATLAGPANTGELFF.

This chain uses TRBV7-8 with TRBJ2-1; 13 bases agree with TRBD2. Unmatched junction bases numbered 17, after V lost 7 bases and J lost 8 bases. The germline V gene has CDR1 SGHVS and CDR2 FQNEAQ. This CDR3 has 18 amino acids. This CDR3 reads CASIEGPGLAGFFDEQFF. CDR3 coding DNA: TGTGCCAGCATCGAGGGACCGGGACTAGCGGGGTTTTTCGATGAGCAGTTCTTC.